This T cell receptor (beta chain) was captured in a study of OX40 agonist ivuxolimab in advanced cancers. Across the whole study: Across the patients, intravenous ivuxolimab was delivered every 2 weeks at 0.01 to 10 mg/kg. Findings of the study overall: Among T cells, CD8+ cells averaged more expanded clones than CD4+ cells.

The CDR3 has 16 amino acids. V lost 1 base, J lost 7 bases, and 17 bases lay in between. Germline assignment: CDR1 MNHEY and CDR2 SVGAGI. TCRdb's table, derived via immunoSEQ multiplex PCR, lists solely in-frame clones and lacks some. The sample shows around 87,000 clones, under 95% of them seen only once. Autoimmune disease history or systemic immunosuppression was exclusionary. On this clone itself: No antigen is known for it.

The genes are TRBV6-5 and TRBJ1-5; the D gene is possibly TRBD1 (5 bases). This receptor was taken from an adult with an advanced solid tumor such as melanoma, head and neck, liver or kidney cancer. The sample here was CD4+ or CD8+ T cells sorted from blood, taken in a trial of the OX40 agonist ivuxolimab. CDR3 sequence reads: CASSYWPREEEQPQHF. The CDR3 DNA is TGTGCCAGCAGTTACTGGCCCAGGGAGGAAGAACAGCCCCAGCATTTT.